Sequencing of this T cell receptor beta chain was carried out in a study of shared clonotypes between healthy human individuals. Background on the study: CD4 naive and memory got three plates each, CD8 naive two, CD8 memory one.

Broader study findings: Among donors, clonotype sharing was expected to be affected by sequencing depth. Owing to a small donor count, the genetic and exposure-history diversity represented was limited.

A note on this clone: The antigen remains unidentified.

All donors qualified as healthy HIV-negative adults and had experienced no recent acute infections or vaccinations. CDR3 length: 14 amino acids. Trimming took 1 base from V and 7 from J, leaving 12 bases between them. Germline-derived CDR1 and CDR2 are SGHRS and YFSETQ. Only in-frame clones appear in the TCRdb table, and some are missing; sequencing was by immunoSEQ multiplex PCR. The table shows 2 million to 3 million clones, with 90% to 95% occurring only once. This TCR was sampled from a man between 18 and 35 years old in good health. Some clones in this sample may be carry-over from other donors' samples. The chain recombines TRBV5-1 with TRBJ2-1; D unresolved. The material sequenced was naive CD4+ T cells from PBMCs. As to subset: CD45RA+ positively selected. DNA for the CDR3: TGCGCCAGCAGCTTGATCGGGCAGCAAAATGAGCAGTTCTTC. It codes for CASSLIGQQNEQFF.